The 26 T cell receptor beta chains in this list originate from one sample, sequenced in a study of T-cell memory formation after mild COVID-19. MiXCR, applied by TCRdb to the 5' RACE reads, yields one record per CDR3 protein. There are 250,000 to 300,000 distinct CDR3 sequences in the sample; about 16% occur only once, and roughly 20% lies in the top ten. The source material was PBMCs or a T cell subset sorted from them (not recorded which). The receptors here all came from a man aged 18 to 30 who had mild COVID-19 (a few samples of this study predate the infection). Cell type and time point are not known.

The chain recombines TRBV10-3 with TRBJ1-6, with TRBD1 identical over 8 bases. With 6 bases clipped from V and 6 bases from J, the junction kept 1 base outside the gene matches. CDR1 is ENHRY and CDR2 is SYGVKD in the germline V gene. The CDR3 totals 13 residues. DNA for the CDR3: TGTGCCATCAGGGACAGGGCTAATTCACCCCTCCACTTT. Translation gives CAIRDRANSPLHF.

A few counts support this clonotype. In DNA form, the CDR3 reads TGTGCCAGCAGTCCTAGCGGGTCGAACACCGGGGAGCTGTTTTTT. It codes for CASSPSGSNTGELFF. The chain uses TRBV28 and TRBJ2-2, with 8 nucleotides matching TRBD2. V was pared by 5 bases and J by 0 bases, with 2 bases of the junction left unmatched. The CDR3 has 15 amino acids. Per the germline V gene, CDR1 is MDHEN and CDR2 is SYDVKM. Based on the CDR3 plus reference TRBV28 and TRBJ2-2, the full variable domain is DVKVTQSSRYLVKRTGEKVFLECVQDMDHENMFWYRQDPGLGLRLIYFSYDVKMKEKGDIPEGYSVSREKKERFSLILESASTNQTSMYLCASSPSGSNTGELFFGEGSRLTVL.

This clonotype was counted only a few times. The J gene is TRBJ1-1, the V gene TRBV12-3 or TRBV12-4; no firm D call. The V end was cut by 3 bases, the J end by 8 bases, with 13 bases between. The CDR3 sequence is 13 residues long. DNA of the CDR3: TGTGCCAGCAGTTTTAATTCAGGTTTAGAAGCTTTCTTT. Its protein is CASSFNSGLEAFF.

This clonotype was recorded a few times. This chain connects TRBV4-1 to TRBJ2-5; possible D gene TRBD1, 6 bases. The CDR3 totals 15 residues. In germline, CDR1 is MGHRA, CDR2 YSYEKL. V lost 3 bases and J 1 base, leaving 12 bases between the germline ends. DNA of the CDR3: TGCGCCAGCAGCCACCACGGGACATCCCAAGAGACCCAGTACTTC. Amino acids: CASSHHGTSQETQYF.

The sample holds a few counts of this clonotype. The chain has TRBV6-5 and TRBJ1-6; D remains ambiguous. This CDR3 contains 17 residues. Trimming shortened V by 6 bases and J by 0 bases, and 15 bases separated the two germline ends. The germline CDR1 and CDR2 sequences are MNHEY and SVGAGI. The CDR3 loop is CASSRPRGSSYNSPLHF. Here the CDR3 DNA reads TGTGCCAGCAGCCGCCCCCGGGGAAGCTCCTATAATTCACCCCTCCACTTT.

This clonotype was found a few times. This chain links TRBV4-1 with TRBJ2-5; unclear D gene. The CDR3 has 16 residues. Germline loops: CDR1 MGHRA, CDR2 YSYEKL. Trimming left V 0 bases short and J 2 bases short, with 13 bases between. The CDR3 loop is CASSQDVGPSQETQYF. In DNA form, the CDR3 reads TGCGCCAGCAGCCAAGACGTCGGACCGTCGCAAGAGACCCAGTACTTC.

This clonotype was detected only a few times. CDR3 in amino acids: CASSPPGNKGVEETQYF. CDR3 in DNA: TGTGCCAGCTCACCACCGGGGAACAAGGGCGTGGAAGAGACCCAGTACTTC. This chain joins TRBV18 and TRBJ2-5; the D is unclear. From germline, CDR1 is KGHSH and CDR2 LQKENI. CDR3 length equals 17 residues. The V and J ends lost 0 bases and 3 bases respectively, with 17 bases between them.

The V call is TRBV20-1, the J call TRBJ1-4; possibly TRBD1 for D (6 bases). Per the germline V gene, CDR1 is DFQATT and CDR2 is SNEGSKA (reference sequence). This CDR3 is built from 14 residues. Trimming pared 7 bases from V and 8 bases from J, leaving 20 bases between. The CDR3 sequence is CSVVSGASSEKLFF. The DNA for the CDR3 is TGCAGTGTTGTATCAGGGGCAAGTTCGGAAAAACTGTTTTTT.

The chain links TRBV28 to TRBJ1-6; D unclear. Looked up from germline, CDR1 is MDHEN and CDR2 is SYDVKM. The CDR3 is made up of 12 amino acids. V was shortened by 6 bases and J by 8 bases, with 8 bases between the two germline ends. The CDR3 protein is CASSPGYSPLHF. Written as DNA, the CDR3 is TGTGCCAGCAGCCCCGGGTATTCACCCCTCCACTTT.

This clonotype was seen more than once but under ten times. J is TRBJ2-4 and V is TRBV6-5; D gene unclear. The V and J ends lost 5 bases and 3 bases respectively, with 8 bases between them. CDR1 and CDR2 (germline): MNHEY, SVGAGI. This CDR3 has 13 residues. The CDR3 DNA follows: TGTGCCAGCAGTCTGAGTGGCAAAAACATTCAGTACTTC. This translates into CASSLSGKNIQYF.

The V gene is TRBV5-1, the J gene TRBJ2-3, with 12 bases lining up with TRBD2. The CDR3 has 16 amino acids. J was trimmed by 4 bases and V by 1 base; bases with no gene match: 4. The germline gives CDR1 SGHRS, CDR2 YFSETQ. The chain's CDR3 is CASSLQTSGGSDTQYF. The CDR3 nucleotides read TGCGCCAGCAGCTTGCAGACTAGCGGGGGCTCAGATACGCAGTATTTT.

This clonotype was seen a few times. V is TRBV5-1 and J is TRBJ2-1; D could derive from TRBD1 or TRBD2 (5 bases each). Per the germline V gene, CDR1 is SGHRS and CDR2 is YFSETQ. CDR3 size: 15 residues. The germline V and J ends were trimmed by 6 bases and 2 bases, with 15 bases remaining between them. CDR3 loop: CASTSARGTYNEQFF. The CDR3 DNA is TGCGCCAGCACCTCGGCGAGGGGCACCTACAATGAGCAGTTCTTC.

The table lists this clonotype with many counts. This chain uses TRBV7-2 with TRBJ2-1, with TRBD2 matching over 8 bases. After removal of 4 bases from V and 0 bases from J, the junction contained 2 bases not matched to a gene. Germline values: CDR1 SGHTA, CDR2 FQGNSA. The CDR3 covers 15 residues. CDR3 nucleotides: TGTGCCAGCAGCTCCGGGACTAGCTCCTACAATGAGCAGTTCTTC. This translates into CASSSGTSSYNEQFF.

This clonotype was detected a few times. V gene TRBV7-8 combines with J gene TRBJ1-5, with 7 nucleotides matching TRBD1. The junction had 9 bases not matched to a gene; V was cut back by 5 bases and J by 2 bases. The CDR3 covers 16 residues. Germline loops: CDR1 SGHVS, CDR2 FQNEAQ. CDR3 nucleotides: TGTGCCAGCAGCCAGGGGGTAGTAGGCGGCAATCAGCCCCAGCATTTT. It specifies CASSQGVVGGNQPQHF.

This clonotype was seen a few times. The V call is TRBV7-7, the J call TRBJ2-2; 8 bases agree with TRBD1. The V gene end was trimmed by 5 bases and the J gene end by 4 bases; junction bases not matched to a gene: 9. The CDR3 sequence is 16 residues long. CDR1 is SSHAT and CDR2 is FNYEAQ in the germline V gene (reference sequence). As DNA, the CDR3 is TGTGCCAGCAGCCTAAGGACAGGGCGAATCACCGGGGAGCTGTTTTTT. Encoded protein: CASSLRTGRITGELFF. Variable domain in full (rest from reference TRBV7-7 and TRBJ2-2): GAGVSQSPRYKVTKRGQDVTLRCDPISSHATLYWYQQALGQGPEFLTYFNYEAQPDKSGLPSDRFSAERPEGSISTLTIQRTEQRDSAMYRCASSLRTGRITGELFFGEGSRLTVL.

This clonotype has just a few counts. This rearrangement joins TRBV6-5 to TRBJ1-1, with D hard to call. Germline-derived CDR1 and CDR2 are MNHEY and SVGAGI. CDR3 length: 14 amino acids. Trimming left V 8 bases short and J 7 bases short, with 20 bases between. This CDR3 reads CASVSGSFGSEAFF. In DNA, the CDR3 is TGTGCCAGCGTGTCAGGTTCGTTTGGTAGTGAAGCTTTCTTT.

This clonotype was seen a handful of times. This rearrangement joins TRBV5-5 to TRBJ1-5, with unresolved D. The CDR3 has 14 residues. The V and J ends lost 5 bases and 3 bases respectively, with 12 bases between them. Germline-derived CDR1 and CDR2 are SGHKS and YYEKEE (reference sequence). CDR3 residues: CASSPVSFNQPQHF. The CDR3, as DNA: TGTGCCAGCAGTCCCGTTTCCTTCAATCAGCCCCAGCATTTT.

V usage is TRBV30 and J usage is TRBJ2-7, with TRBD1 matching 11 bases. The J segment lost 5 bases and the V segment lost 1 base, leaving 7 bases of the junction unmatched. This CDR3 comprises 15 residues. Germline CDR1 GTSNPN, CDR2 SVGIG (reference sequence). The DNA for the CDR3 is TGTGCCTGGAGTGCCGGGACAGGGGGTGTCGACGAGCAGTACTTC. As protein: CAWSAGTGGVDEQYF.

This clonotype was found many times. CDR3 bases: TGCGCCAGCAGCGGCGGACAGTTCACCGGGGAGCTGTTTTTT. Encoded protein: CASSGGQFTGELFF. This chain connects TRBV5-1 to TRBJ2-2; a possible D gene is TRBD1 (6 bases). CDR1 and CDR2 from the germline V gene are SGHRS and YFSETQ. The V gene lost 4 bases and the J gene lost 4 bases, with 11 bases spanning the gap. The length of the CDR3 is 14 residues. Looking up the rest from reference TRBV5-1 and TRBJ2-2 gives the full variable domain: KAGVTQTPRYLIKTRGQQVTLSCSPISGHRSVSWYQQTPGQGLQFLFEYFSETQRNKGNFPGRFSGRQFSNSRSEMNVSTLELGDSALYLCASSGGQFTGELFFGEGSRLTVL.

This clonotype was detected only a few times. The rearrangement links TRBV7-3 to TRBJ2-5, with D perhaps matching TRBD1 (5 bases). This CDR3 comprises 13 residues. V was pared by 0 bases and J by 5 bases, with 7 bases between. From germline, CDR1 is SGHTA and CDR2 FQGTGA. In DNA, the CDR3 is TGTGCCAGCAGCTTAACCAGGGCGGAGACCCAGTACTTC. It encodes CASSLTRAETQYF.

The V call is TRBV7-3, the J call TRBJ2-5; 9 positions match TRBD2. The CDR3 has 14 amino acids. V lost 5 bases to trimming and J lost 5 bases; unmatched junction nucleotides: 6. The V gene's germline CDR1 is SGHTA and CDR2 FQGTGA. CDR3 loop: CASSAGGATETQYF. The CDR3 DNA follows: TGTGCCAGCAGCGCGGGGGGGGCCACGGAGACCCAGTACTTC.

This clonotype came up a few times. The chain uses TRBV20-1 and TRBJ2-7; tentatively, D is TRBD1 or TRBD2 (5 bases each). The CDR3 covers 13 residues. Looked up from germline, CDR1 is DFQATT and CDR2 is SNEGSKA (reference sequence). V gave up 1 base and J gave up 6 bases, with 13 bases separating them. DNA for the CDR3: TGCAGTGCTAGAGGGGACCCCGATCGCGAGCAGTACTTC. It translates to CSARGDPDREQYF.

This clonotype was seen ten or more times. The chain recombines TRBV6-5 with TRBJ1-6, with 7 bases aligning to TRBD1. Unmatched junction bases numbered 20, after V lost 6 bases and J lost 9 bases. The CDR3 spans 18 residues. Germline V CDR1 and CDR2: MNHEY, SVGAGI. The CDR3 DNA follows: TGTGCCAGCAGCCGGGCTCTCGGACAGGCCGGAGGGATTTCACCCCTCCACTTT. This codes for CASSRALGQAGGISPLHF.

The rearrangement joins TRBV3-2 to TRBJ2-7. TRBV3-2 is a pseudogene. The CDR3 spans 17 residues. In nucleotides, the CDR3 is TGTGCCAGCAGCCACGTCCGAGAGACACCGAATACCTACGAGCAGTACGTC. It specifies CASSHVRETPNTYEQYV.

This chain joins TRBV5-6 and TRBJ1-2; D possibly corresponds to TRBD1 (5 bases). The CDR3 sequence is 12 residues long. V lost 4 bases and J lost 7, with 11 bases in between. Germline CDR1 reads SGHDT; CDR2 reads YYEEEE. This chain's CDR3 is CASSGGDGGYTF. CDR3 coding DNA: TGTGCCAGCAGCGGTGGGGACGGTGGCTACACCTTC.

This clonotype was seen at least ten times. This chain uses TRBV11-2 with TRBJ2-5; D call uncertain. Germline V gene data show CDR1 as SGHAT and CDR2 as FQNNGV. The CDR3 has 12 residues. V was cut by 1 base and J by 4 bases, with 4 bases left in between. CDR3 bases: TGTGCCAGCAGCTTAGGGGTAGAGACCCAGTACTTC. Protein: CASSLGVETQYF.